These 6 T cell receptor beta chains share one sample of origin, sequenced in a study of blood T cell repertoires in COVID-19. TCRdb keeps only in-frame clones here, not all; method: immunoSEQ multiplex PCR. Seen here are 140,000 to 150,000 clones, around 83% observed once, and the top ten hold roughly 2.5%. Sequencing was carried out using peripheral blood. The receptors were gathered from a human donor with acute or convalescent COVID-19. The donor label of this sample is uncertain.

The chain uses TRBV6-5 and TRBJ1-2; 7 nucleotides agree with TRBD1. Germline V CDR1 and CDR2: MNHEY, SVGAGI. The CDR3 consists of 15 residues. V gave up 6 bases and J gave up 2 bases; unmatched junction bases: 9. DNA for the CDR3: TGTGCCAGCAGAAACACAGGGGCGTTGAACTATGGCTACACCTTC. Translation: CASRNTGALNYGYTF.

J is TRBJ2-3 and V is TRBV11-3, with 8 bases aligning to TRBD2. The V gene's germline CDR1 is SGHNT and CDR2 YENEEA. The CDR3 has 14 residues. J lost 2 bases, V lost 5 bases, and 3 bases had no gene match. The CDR3, as DNA: TGTGCCAGCAGCCTTAGCGGGAACACAGATACGCAGTATTTT. Translated, it gives CASSLSGNTDTQYF.

The V call is TRBV19, the J call TRBJ1-2; D remains ambiguous. The CDR3 is 16 residues long. V lost 3 bases and J lost 4, with 18 bases in between. Germline V gives CDR1 LNHDA, CDR2 SQIVND (reference sequence). Written as DNA, the CDR3 is TGTGCCAGTAGTATCTGGCCTAAGGGAGGGTTCTATGGCTACACCTTC. Amino acid sequence: CASSIWPKGGFYGYTF.

This clone came up a few times. The chain carries TRBV6-2 or TRBV6-3 and TRBJ1-1; 7 bases are shared with TRBD1. Germline values: CDR1 MNHEY, CDR2 SVGEGT. The length of the CDR3 is 14 residues. V trimming: 5 bases; J trimming: 6 bases; junction bases outside the gene matches: 9. CDR3 sequence (DNA): TGTGCCAGCAGTCCCAACAGGGGCCAGTCTGAAGCTTTCTTT. Its protein is CASSPNRGQSEAFF.

The chain recombines TRBV24-1 with TRBJ2-7, with TRBD1 matching over 9 bases. The V gene's germline CDR1 is KGHDR and CDR2 SFDVKD. This CDR3 region has 14 residues. With 4 bases clipped from V and 6 bases from J, the junction kept 6 bases outside the gene matches. The CDR3 here is CATSDRTGDSEQYF. The CDR3 DNA reads TGTGCCACCAGTGACCGGACAGGGGATAGCGAGCAGTACTTC.

This clone showed up just a few times. The rearrangement joins TRBV7-2 to TRBJ1-2; D perhaps matches TRBD1 (5 bases). This CDR3 has 16 amino acids. V was trimmed by 4 bases and J by 5 bases, leaving 20 bases between them. CDR1 and CDR2 from the germline V gene are SGHTA and FQGNSA. Here the CDR3 reads CASSSPDRQIIYGYTF. The CDR3 DNA is TGTGCCAGCAGCTCCCCCGACCGACAGATAATTTATGGCTACACCTTC.